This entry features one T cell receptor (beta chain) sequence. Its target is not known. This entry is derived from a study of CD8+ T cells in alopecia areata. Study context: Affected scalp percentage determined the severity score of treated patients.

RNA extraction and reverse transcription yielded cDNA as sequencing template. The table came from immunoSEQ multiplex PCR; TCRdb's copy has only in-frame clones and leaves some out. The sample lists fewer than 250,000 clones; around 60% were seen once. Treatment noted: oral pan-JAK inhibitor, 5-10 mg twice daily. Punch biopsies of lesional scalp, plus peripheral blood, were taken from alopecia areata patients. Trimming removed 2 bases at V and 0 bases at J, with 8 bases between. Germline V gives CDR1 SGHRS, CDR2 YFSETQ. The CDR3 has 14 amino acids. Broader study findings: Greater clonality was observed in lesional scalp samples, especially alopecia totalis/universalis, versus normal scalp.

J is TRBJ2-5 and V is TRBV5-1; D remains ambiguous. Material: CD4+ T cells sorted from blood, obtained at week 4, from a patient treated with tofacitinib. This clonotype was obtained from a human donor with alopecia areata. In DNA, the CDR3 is TGCGCCAGCAGCTTTACAGCCAACCAAGAGACCCAGTACTTC. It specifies CASSFTANQETQYF.